A single sample is the source of the 21 T cell receptor beta chains below, sequenced in a study of blood T cell repertoires in COVID-19. The data were produced by immunoSEQ multiplex PCR, yet TCRdb's version contains in-frame clones alone and is incomplete. This table holds some 520,000 clones, about 88% found once. Input material: peripheral blood. The source is a man in his late teens or twenties with COVID-19, enrolled during active disease.

The chain couples TRBV11-3 to TRBJ1-6, with D uncertain. This CDR3 is 14 amino acids long. In germline, CDR1 is SGHNT, CDR2 YENEEA. Trimming took 5 bases from V and 10 from J, leaving 15 bases between them. The CDR3 loop is CASSPGGPSSPLHF. The CDR3 nucleotides read TGTGCCAGCAGCCCCGGCGGGCCCTCCTCACCCCTCCACTTT. The variable domain in full, completed from reference TRBV11-3 and TRBJ1-6, reads EAGVVQSPRYKIIEKKQPVAFWCNPISGHNTLYWYLQNLGQGPELLIRYENEEAVDDSQLPKDRFSAERLKGVDSTLKIQPAELGDSAVYLCASSPGGPSSPLHFGNGTRLTVT.

This clone was counted a few times. The gene calls are TRBV3-1 (or the pseudogene TRBV3-2) and TRBJ2-7; possibly TRBD2 for D (6 bases). V was pared by 0 bases and J by 9 bases, with 15 bases between. Germline V gene data show CDR1 as LGHDT and CDR2 as YNNKEL (reference sequence). The CDR3 extends over 14 amino acids. The CDR3 DNA follows: TGTGCCAGCAGCCAAGATATTAGGGGAGGTTGGCAGTACTTC. This sequence encodes CASSQDIRGGWQYF.

The chain employs TRBV4-2 and TRBJ1-3; no firm D call. V lost 1 base and J 2 bases, leaving 12 bases between the germline ends. Germline assignment: CDR1 LGHNA and CDR2 YNFKEQ. The CDR3 runs 16 residues. The CDR3 bases are TGTGCCAGCAGCCAAGGCTCGGCCGCGGCTGGAAACACCATATATTTT. Its protein is CASSQGSAAAGNTIYF.

The rearrangement links TRBV5-4 to TRBJ2-3, with TRBD2 identical over 8 bases. Germline V CDR1 and CDR2: SGHNT, YYREEE (reference sequence). The trim removed 6 bases at V and 6 bases at J, leaving 9 bases unmatched. This CDR3 region has 14 residues. Written as DNA, the CDR3 is TGTGCCAGCACCCCCCTTAGCGGGACCGATACGCAGTATTTT. Its protein is CASTPLSGTDTQYF. The variable domain in full, completed from reference TRBV5-4 and TRBJ2-3, reads ETGVTQSPTHLIKTRGQQVTLRCSSQSGHNTVSWYQQALGQGPQFIFQYYREEENGRGNFPPRFSGLQFPNYSSELNVNALELDDSALYLCASTPLSGTDTQYFGPGTRLTVL.

This sequence joins TRBV2 and TRBJ2-5, with D perhaps matching TRBD1 (5 bases). This CDR3 has 12 amino acids. V was cut by 3 bases and J by 5 bases, with 7 bases left in between. Germline CDR1 SNHLY, CDR2 FYNNEI. This CDR3 is CASSDRVETQYF. CDR3 in DNA: TGTGCCAGCAGTGACAGGGTTGAGACCCAGTACTTC. Variable domain in full (rest from reference TRBV2 and TRBJ2-5): EPEVTQTPSHQVTQMGQEVILRCVPISNHLYFYWYRQILGQKVEFLVSFYNNEISEKSEIFDDQFSVERPDGSNFTLKIRSTKLEDSAMYFCASSDRVETQYFGPGTRLLVL.

This chain links TRBV19 with TRBJ2-2, with TRBD1 matching 10 bases. After removal of 3 bases from V and 5 bases from J, the junction contained 9 bases not matched to a gene. CDR3 length: 17 amino acids. Germline V CDR1 and CDR2: LNHDA, SQIVND (reference sequence). As DNA, the CDR3 is TGTGCCAGTAGTATCCCCGACAGGGGGCCGGGGACCGGGGAGCTGTTTTTT. Translation: CASSIPDRGPGTGELFF.

V and J are TRBV3-1 (or the pseudogene TRBV3-2) and TRBJ1-5; tentative D call: TRBD1 (5 bases). In germline, CDR1 is LGHDT, CDR2 YNNKEL (reference sequence). This CDR3 has 16 amino acids. Trimming cost V 1 base and J 2 bases, with 12 bases left between them. The CDR3 reads CASSQGGVPGNQPQHF. In nucleotides, the CDR3 is TGTGCCAGCAGCCAAGGGGGGGTTCCCGGCAATCAGCCCCAGCATTTT.

V usage is TRBV27 and J usage is TRBJ1-1; D not certain. The germline gives CDR1 MNHEY, CDR2 SMNVEV (reference sequence). The CDR3 is 14 residues long. Deletions cut 7 bases from V and 4 bases from J, with 16 bases between. The chain's CDR3 is CASKLISPSTEAFF. CDR3 DNA: TGTGCCAGCAAACTTATCTCGCCTTCCACTGAAGCTTTCTTT.

The V gene is TRBV19, the J gene TRBJ2-7, with D unresolved. Germline-derived CDR1 and CDR2 are LNHDA and SQIVND (reference sequence). This CDR3 comprises 12 residues. Trimming pared 6 bases from V and 0 bases from J, leaving 6 bases between. The CDR3 reads CASSASSYEQYF. The DNA for the CDR3 is TGTGCCAGTAGCGCGAGCTCCTACGAGCAGTACTTC. The full variable domain, its missing parts supplied by reference TRBV19 and TRBJ2-7, is DGGITQSPKYLFRKEGQNVTLSCEQNLNHDAMYWYRQDPGQGLRLIYYSQIVNDFQKGDIAEGYSVSREKKESFPLTVTSAQKNPTAFYLCASSASSYEQYFGPGTRLTVT.

The chain couples TRBV5-1 to TRBJ2-2; 14 bases agree with TRBD2. V gave up 3 bases and J gave up 1 base; unmatched junction bases: 5. CDR1 and CDR2 (germline): SGHRS, YFSETQ. This CDR3 is 18 amino acids long. In DNA, the CDR3 is TGCGCCAGCAGCTCTCGGACTAGCGGGGGGCAGAACACCGGGGAGCTGTTTTTT. Translating it yields CASSSRTSGGQNTGELFF.

This clone has a handful of counts. V gene TRBV7-2 combines with J gene TRBJ2-7, with 12 bases fitting TRBD2. With 4 bases clipped from V and 2 bases from J, the junction kept 6 bases outside the gene matches. The CDR3 spans 16 residues. The germline CDR1 and CDR2 sequences are SGHTA and FQGNSA. CDR3 residues: CASSSRTSGATYEQYF. Written as DNA, the CDR3 is TGTGCCAGCAGCTCCCGGACTAGCGGGGCGACCTACGAGCAGTACTTC. The full variable domain, rest sourced from reference TRBV7-2 and TRBJ2-7, is GAGVSQSPSNKVTEKGKDVELRCDPISGHTALYWYRQSLGQGLEFLIYFQGNSAPDKSGLPSDRFSAERTGGSVSTLTIQRTQQEDSAVYLCASSSRTSGATYEQYFGPGTRLTVT.

Regarding this clone: This CDR3 is also generated by other DNA sequences in the sample. The chain is built from TRBV5-1 and TRBJ2-7; TRBD1 matches at 10 bases. The CDR3 runs to 14 residues. Per the germline V gene, CDR1 is SGHRS and CDR2 is YFSETQ. The junction had 5 bases not matched to a gene; V was cut back by 4 bases and J by 4 bases. Here the CDR3 reads CASSPTGGTYEQYF. DNA for the CDR3: TGCGCCAGCAGCCCGACAGGGGGCACATACGAGCAGTACTTC.

The gene calls are TRBV9 and TRBJ1-1; TRBD1 might be the D (5 bases). The CDR3 runs to 13 residues. The V gene lost 3 bases and the J gene lost 3 bases, with 9 bases spanning the gap. The germline CDR1 and CDR2 sequences are SGDLS and YYNGEE. The CDR3 DNA follows: TGTGCCAGCAGCGGCCCGGGGGACACTGAAGCTTTCTTT. Protein: CASSGPGDTEAFF.

J is TRBJ2-1 and V is TRBV10-1; TRBD2 aligns across 7 bases. V lost 3 bases, J lost 9 bases, and 5 bases stayed unmatched. This CDR3 spans 13 amino acids. In germline, CDR1 is WNHNN, CDR2 SYGVQD (reference sequence). The CDR3 region is CASSDLGGTEQFF. For the CDR3, the DNA is TGCGCCAGCAGTGACTTGGGGGGGACTGAGCAGTTCTTC.

J is TRBJ2-5 and V is TRBV18, with 10 bases that match TRBD1. This CDR3 has 15 amino acids. The V segment lost 3 bases and the J segment 5 bases; nucleotides outside the gene matches: 6. From germline, CDR1 is KGHSH and CDR2 LQKENI. This CDR3 reads CASSPDRGLGETQYF. In DNA, the CDR3 is TGTGCCAGCTCACCTGACAGGGGGCTCGGTGAGACCCAGTACTTC.

V usage is TRBV6-5 and J usage is TRBJ2-5, with 11 positions matching TRBD2. The ends lost 0 bases at V and 7 bases at J; junction bases unmatched: 4. The CDR3 length is 15 residues. Germline V lookup: CDR1 MNHEY, CDR2 SVGAGI. In nucleotides, the CDR3 is TGTGCCAGCAGTTACTCTTCTGGGACTAGCGGGACCCAGTACTTC. It yields the protein CASSYSSGTSGTQYF.

The rearrangement links TRBV5-5 to TRBJ2-5; TRBD2 agrees at 7 bases. CDR1 is SGHKS, CDR2 YYEKEE, per germline (reference sequence). The V segment lost 0 bases and the J segment 2 bases; nucleotides outside the gene matches: 7. This CDR3 region has 16 residues. The CDR3 reads CASSLGTSLIQETQYF. The CDR3 DNA follows: TGTGCCAGCAGCTTGGGGACTAGTCTTATACAAGAGACCCAGTACTTC.

This clone was counted a single time. The chain couples TRBV7-8 to TRBJ1-2; the D gene is possibly TRBD1 (5 bases). CDR1 SGHVS and CDR2 FQNEAQ come from the germline V gene. V lost 5 bases, J lost 7 bases, and 23 bases lay in between. CDR3 length: 16 residues. The chain's CDR3 is CASSPLTGTSVGGYTF. The CDR3 region has the DNA TGTGCCAGCAGCCCACTAACCGGGACTTCCGTTGGTGGCTACACCTTC.

The V gene is TRBV7-2, the J gene TRBJ2-7, with 9 bases lining up with TRBD2. The CDR3 runs to 16 residues. Germline-derived CDR1 and CDR2 are SGHTA and FQGNSA. V shed 1 base, J shed 4 bases, and the junction held 8 bases outside the gene matches. CDR3 loop: CASSLGRSGRSYEQYF. The CDR3 DNA is TGTGCCAGCAGCTTAGGCAGAAGCGGGAGGTCGTACGAGCAGTACTTC.

The V gene is TRBV2, the J gene TRBJ1-1; D not certain. The CDR3 runs to 13 residues. CDR1 and CDR2 (germline): SNHLY, FYNNEI. Trimming removed 9 bases from V and 5 bases from J, with 16 bases in between. The CDR3 loop is CASDQTPGTEAFF. In DNA, the CDR3 is TGTGCCAGTGATCAGACGCCGGGGACTGAAGCTTTCTTT.

V and J are TRBV4-2 and TRBJ2-1; TRBD2 agrees at 8 bases. The V gene's germline CDR1 is LGHNA and CDR2 YNFKEQ. Germline trimming cut 3 bases from V and 3 bases from J; bases unmatched to any gene: 4. CDR3 size: 15 residues. CDR3 nucleotides: TGTGCCAGCAGCCAGGGGACTAGTGACTACAATGAGCAGTTCTTC. Translated, it gives CASSQGTSDYNEQFF.